This TCR beta chain was captured in a study of low-dose radiotherapy and immunotherapy resistance in tumors. Documented time point: after trial treatment. The treatment was: LDRT plus nivolumab, ipilimumab, low-dose cyclophosphamide and aspirin (RACIN trial). A constant-region primer paired with the V-primer adapter amplified TCRs over about 18 PCR cycles. TCRdb ran MiXCR on the reads and lists one entry per CDR3 protein. The data hold some 53,000 distinct CDR3 sequences, with approximately 35% observed a single time. Sample: PBMCs, taken after low-dose radiotherapy plus immunotherapy. This receptor was obtained from a male donor with rectosigmoid adenocarcinoma.

CDR3 amino acids: CASSSRGGRDQPQHF. In DNA, the CDR3 is TGTGCCAGCAGCTCCAGGGGGGGGCGCGATCAGCCCCAGCATTTT. This chain uses TRBV5-5 with TRBJ1-5; TRBD1 matches 7 bases. The V and J ends lost 3 bases and 5 bases, in that order; junction bases with no gene match: 8. This CDR3 comprises 15 residues. Germline V lookup: CDR1 SGHKS, CDR2 YYEKEE (reference sequence).